The following is a T cell receptor (beta chain) sequence with its context. Its specificity is unknown. TCRdb keeps only in-frame clones here, not all; method: immunoSEQ multiplex PCR. Of 2.3 million or so clones in the sample, just over 90% were seen once. The record originates from a study of shared clonotypes between healthy human individuals. Turning to the study itself: The donors, a couple of women and three men, were aged 18 to 49. Per-donor plates numbered three CD4 naive, three CD4 memory, two CD8 naive and one CD8 memory. Overall study findings and caveats: Against clonotypes common to all four donors, non-shared ones had lower generation probabilities.

Germline V lookup: CDR1 SGHTA, CDR2 FQGNSA. V dropped 4 bases and J dropped 0 bases, with 13 bases sitting between them. This CDR3 contains 15 residues. The V gene is TRBV7-2, the J gene TRBJ2-7, with D possibly being TRBD2 (7 bases). The TCR originated in a man between 18 and 35 years old in good health. Some clones in this sample may be carry-over from other donors' samples. The specimen was naive CD4+ T cells from PBMCs. Subset described: CD45RA+ positively selected. The CDR3 loop reads CASSSRGGLSYEQYF. Here the CDR3 DNA reads TGTGCCAGCAGCTCCCGCGGGGGCCTCTCCTACGAGCAGTACTTC.